A selection of T cell receptor beta chains follows, all from one sample in a study of cytomegalovirus exposure and HLA in healthy donors. Clones were sequenced by immunoSEQ multiplex PCR, and TCRdb holds only the in-frame ones, with some missing. The sample consists of 150,000 to 200,000 clones, around four fifths of them appearing once. The sample was PBMCs. Receptors originate from a man aged 25-40 years in good health and CMV-seronegative. Each CDR3 is given with its conserved first and last residue. The D gene is left open where the match is weak. Rows give clone size only sometimes, using once, few, many, or a class for an expanded clone.

J: TRBJ2-1
V: TRBV28
D: TRBD2
size: NA
CDR3: CASSHRRLAGYNEQFF
DNA: TGTGCCAGCAGTCATAGGAGACTAGCGGGGTACAATGAGCAGTTCTTC

J: TRBJ2-5
V: TRBV10-3
D: NA
size: NA
CDR3: CAISARFETQYF
DNA: TGTGCCATCAGTGCGCGATTCGAGACCCAGTACTTC

J: TRBJ2-3
V: TRBV29-1
D: TRBD2
size: NA
CDR3: CSVEESGSTVHTDTQYF
DNA: TGCAGCGTTGAAGAAAGCGGGAGTACCGTACACACAGATACGCAGTATTTT

J: TRBJ1-1
V: TRBV15
D: NA
size: NA
CDR3: CATSRNNGEAFF
DNA: TGTGCCACCAGCAGAAACAACGGGGAAGCTTTCTTT

J: TRBJ1-3
V: TRBV28
D: NA
size: NA
CDR3: CASSSKGHFIF
DNA: TGTGCCAGCAGCTCTAAGGGACATTTCATTTTT

J: TRBJ2-7
V: TRBV6-5
D: TRBD2
size: NA
CDR3: CASSYSTSGSYEQYF
DNA: TGTGCCAGCAGTTACTCAACTAGCGGTTCCTACGAGCAGTACTTC

J: TRBJ2-7
V: TRBV28
D: TRBD1
size: few
CDR3: CASSSFDRVGSRSYEQYF
DNA: TGTGCCAGCAGTTCCTTTGACAGGGTAGGTAGTCGGTCCTACGAGCAGTACTTC

J: TRBJ2-7
V: TRBV30
D: NA
size: NA
CDR3: CAWSVSQDYEQYF
DNA: TGTGCCTGGAGTGTATCCCAGGACTACGAGCAGTACTTC

J: TRBJ2-7
V: TRBV6-5
D: TRBD2
size: NA
CDR3: CASSYSDSGSYEQYF
DNA: TGTGCCAGCAGTTACTCGGATAGCGGGTCCTACGAGCAGTACTTC

J: TRBJ2-7
V: TRBV7-2
D: TRBD1
size: NA
CDR3: CASSPPGQRYYEQYF
DNA: TGTGCCAGCAGCCCGCCGGGACAGAGGTACTACGAGCAGTACTTC

J: TRBJ2-1
V: TRBV10-1
D: TRBD2
size: NA
CDR3: CASSESGGGWNEQFF
DNA: TGCGCCAGCAGTGAGTCGGGGGGGGGTTGGAATGAGCAGTTCTTC

J: TRBJ1-5
V: TRBV19
D: NA
size: NA
CDR3: CASSRTGGNQPQHF
DNA: TGTGCCAGTAGTCGTACGGGGGGCAATCAGCCCCAGCATTTT

J: TRBJ2-2
V: TRBV9
D: NA
size: once
CDR3: CASSVGQFTGELFF
DNA: TGTGCCAGCAGCGTAGGACAGTTCACCGGGGAGCTGTTTTTT

J: TRBJ2-2
V: TRBV2
D: TRBD1
size: NA
CDR3: CASSDMDRGSTGELFF
DNA: TGTGCCAGCAGTGACATGGACAGGGGTTCCACCGGGGAGCTGTTTTTT